This paragraph covers one T cell receptor (beta chain) sequence. This sample was included in a study of T cell responses to AZD1222 COVID-19 vaccine. Generated by immunoSEQ multiplex PCR, the TCRdb table keeps only in-frame clones and is missing some. The sample carries fewer than 150,000 clones, 70% to 85% recorded once. The length of the CDR3 is 16 residues. V shed 3 bases, J shed 4 bases, and the junction held 11 bases outside the gene matches. Germline-derived CDR1 and CDR2 are LNHDA and SQIVND (reference sequence). Sample: peripheral blood, taken on day 0 of AZD1222 vaccination. The chain is built from TRBV19 and TRBJ1-2, with 7 bases aligning to TRBD1. The receptor's source is an adult in good health. The CDR3 DNA is TGTGCCAGTAGTATTACCTCCGGGACAGCCATCTATGGCTACACCTTC. It translates to CASSITSGTAIYGYTF.